The entry below gives a single T cell receptor beta chain sequence along with its context. Its antigen remains unknown. The source of the sample is a study of blood T cells in healthy people across ages. Across the study: About one barcoded beta molecule per two T cells came from capture by template switching.

Extraction yielded at least 6 micrograms of total RNA per sample. General observations from the study: Considered underestimates were the diversity estimates obtained from one million T cells.

For the second PCR, which ran for about 7 to 12 cycles, a sample-barcoded 5' primer and a J-beta primer mix were used. TCRdb used MiXCR to reprocess the 5' RACE reads, holding one entry per CDR3 protein. The sample holds nearly 800,000 distinct CDR3 sequences, 56% seen once. The sample was blood. The TCR originated in a man aged 35 to 55 in good health.

CDR3 sequence reads: CASSPRGGMGEQYF. The CDR3 nucleotides are TGTGCCAGCAGCCCAAGAGGGGGGATGGGCGAGCAGTACTTC. V is TRBV14 and J is TRBJ2-5; either TRBD1 or TRBD2 may supply D (6 bases each). The DNA end is more similar to TRBJ2-7, so the J call may be wrong. Germline CDR1 reads SGHDN; CDR2 reads FVKESK. The CDR3 contains 14 residues.